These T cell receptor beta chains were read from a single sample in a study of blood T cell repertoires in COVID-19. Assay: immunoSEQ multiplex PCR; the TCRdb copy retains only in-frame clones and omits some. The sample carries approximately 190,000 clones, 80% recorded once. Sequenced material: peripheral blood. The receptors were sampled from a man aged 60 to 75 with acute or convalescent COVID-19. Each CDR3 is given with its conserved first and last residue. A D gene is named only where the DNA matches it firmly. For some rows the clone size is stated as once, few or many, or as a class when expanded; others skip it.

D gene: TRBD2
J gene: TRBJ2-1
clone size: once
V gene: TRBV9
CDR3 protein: CASSGGLAGGVHNEQFF
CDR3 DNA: TGTGCCAGCAGCGGGGGACTAGCGGGAGGGGTCCACAATGAGCAGTTCTTC

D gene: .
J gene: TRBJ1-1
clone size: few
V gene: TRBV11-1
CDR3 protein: CASSPMDQGAFF
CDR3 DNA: TGTGCCAGCAGCCCAATGGACCAGGGAGCTTTCTTT

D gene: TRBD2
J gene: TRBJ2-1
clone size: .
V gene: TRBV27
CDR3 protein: CASKTSGAYNEQFF
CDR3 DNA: TGTGCCAGCAAAACGAGCGGGGCCTACAATGAGCAGTTCTTC

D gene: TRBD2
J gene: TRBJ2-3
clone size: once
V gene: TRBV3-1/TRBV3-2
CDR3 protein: CASSQDLVLAGEKGTDTQYF
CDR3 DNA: TGTGCCAGCAGCCAAGATCTGGTGCTAGCGGGGGAAAAAGGCACAGATACGCAGTATTTT

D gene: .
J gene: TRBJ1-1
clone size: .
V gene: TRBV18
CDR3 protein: CASSPGGGANTEAFF
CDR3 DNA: TGTGCCAGCTCACCGGGAGGAGGGGCTAACACTGAAGCTTTCTTT

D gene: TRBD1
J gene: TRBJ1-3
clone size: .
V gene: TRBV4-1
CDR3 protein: CASSQDWTGSHLAGNTIYF
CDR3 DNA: TGCGCCAGCAGCCAAGATTGGACAGGGAGTCATTTGGCTGGAAACACCATATATTTT

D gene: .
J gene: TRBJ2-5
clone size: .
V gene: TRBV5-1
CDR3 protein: CASSLFGRGETQYF
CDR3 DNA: TGCGCCAGCAGCTTGTTCGGGCGGGGAGAGACCCAGTACTTC

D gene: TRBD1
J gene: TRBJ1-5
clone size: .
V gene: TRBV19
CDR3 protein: CASSNRDRGPNQPQHF
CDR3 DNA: TGTGCCAGTAGTAACCGGGACAGGGGACCCAATCAGCCCCAGCATTTT

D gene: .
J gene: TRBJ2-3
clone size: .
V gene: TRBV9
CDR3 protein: CASSPLQRFTDTQYF
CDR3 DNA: TGTGCCAGCAGCCCCCTCCAGCGGTTCACAGATACGCAGTATTTT

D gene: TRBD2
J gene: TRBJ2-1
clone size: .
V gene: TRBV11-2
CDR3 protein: CASSSTAGGYNEQFF
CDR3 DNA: TGTGCCAGCAGCTCAACAGCGGGGGGTTACAATGAGCAGTTCTTC

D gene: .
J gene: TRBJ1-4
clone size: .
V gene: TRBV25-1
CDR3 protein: CASSESTGAGEKLFF
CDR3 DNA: TGTGCCAGCAGTGAATCCACAGGAGCGGGGGAAAAACTGTTTTTT

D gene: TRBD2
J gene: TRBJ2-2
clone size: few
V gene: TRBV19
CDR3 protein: CASSISGSANTGELFF
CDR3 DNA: TGTGCCAGTAGTATAAGCGGGAGCGCGAACACCGGGGAGCTGTTTTTT

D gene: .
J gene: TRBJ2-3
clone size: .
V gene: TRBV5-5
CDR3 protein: CASSLDPGRDTQYF
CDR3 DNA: TGTGCCAGCAGCTTGGATCCGGGAAGAGATACGCAGTATTTT

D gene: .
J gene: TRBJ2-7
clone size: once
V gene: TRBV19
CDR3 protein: CASKGRAMAYEQYF
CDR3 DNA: TGTGCCAGTAAGGGGCGAGCCATGGCCTACGAGCAGTACTTC

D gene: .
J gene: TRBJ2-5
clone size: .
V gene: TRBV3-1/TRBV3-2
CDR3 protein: CAGGQGGLGQETQYF
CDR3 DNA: TGTGCCGGAGGGCAGGGGGGACTAGGCCAAGAGACCCAGTACTTC

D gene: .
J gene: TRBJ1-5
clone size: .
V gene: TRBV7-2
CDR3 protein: CASTPQAGPNQPQHF
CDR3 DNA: TGTGCCAGCACCCCACAGGCGGGGCCCAATCAGCCCCAGCATTTT

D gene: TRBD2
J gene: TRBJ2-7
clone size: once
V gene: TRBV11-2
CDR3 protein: CASSLWGGTSGGYEQYF
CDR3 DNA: TGTGCCAGCAGCTTATGGGGTGGGACTAGCGGGGGCTACGAGCAGTACTTC

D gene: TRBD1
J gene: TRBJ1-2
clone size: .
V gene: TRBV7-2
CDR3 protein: CASSFQQGIKGYTF
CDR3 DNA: TGTGCCAGCAGCTTCCAACAGGGGATTAAGGGCTACACCTTC

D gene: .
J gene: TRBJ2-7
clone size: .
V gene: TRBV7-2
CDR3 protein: CASSLLGVAAYEQYF
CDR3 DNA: TGTGCCAGCAGCTTATTGGGGGTAGCGGCCTACGAGCAGTACTTC

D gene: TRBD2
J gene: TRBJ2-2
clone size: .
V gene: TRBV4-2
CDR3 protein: CASSQKSGGGTGELFF
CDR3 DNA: TGTGCCAGCAGCCAGAAGAGCGGGGGGGGCACCGGGGAGCTGTTTTTT